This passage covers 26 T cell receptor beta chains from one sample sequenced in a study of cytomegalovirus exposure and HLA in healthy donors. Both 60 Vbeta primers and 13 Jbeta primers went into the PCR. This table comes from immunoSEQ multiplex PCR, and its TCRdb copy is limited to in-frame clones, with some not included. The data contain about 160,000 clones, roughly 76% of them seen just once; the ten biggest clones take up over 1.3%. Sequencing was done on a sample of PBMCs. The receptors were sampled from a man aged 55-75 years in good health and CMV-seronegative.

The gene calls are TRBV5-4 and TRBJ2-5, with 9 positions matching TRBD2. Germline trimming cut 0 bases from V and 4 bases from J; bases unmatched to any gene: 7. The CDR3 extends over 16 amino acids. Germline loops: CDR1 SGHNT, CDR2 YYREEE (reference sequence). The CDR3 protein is CASSLVVAGEGETQYF. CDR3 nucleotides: TGTGCCAGCAGCTTGGTTGTAGCGGGGGAGGGAGAGACCCAGTACTTC.

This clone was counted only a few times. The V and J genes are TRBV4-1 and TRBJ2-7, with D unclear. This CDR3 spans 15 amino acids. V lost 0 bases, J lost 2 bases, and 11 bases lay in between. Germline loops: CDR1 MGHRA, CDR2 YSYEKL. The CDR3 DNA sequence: TGCGCCAGCAGCCAAGAGCCCTGGCCACCCTACGAGCAGTACTTC. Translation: CASSQEPWPPYEQYF.

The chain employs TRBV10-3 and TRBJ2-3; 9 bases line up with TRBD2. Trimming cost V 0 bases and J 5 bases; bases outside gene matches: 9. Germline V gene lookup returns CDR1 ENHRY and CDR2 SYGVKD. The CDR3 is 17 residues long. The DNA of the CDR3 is TGTGCCATCAGTGAGTCGTCGGCGGGGGGGCCTCAAGATACGCAGTATTTT. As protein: CAISESSAGGPQDTQYF.

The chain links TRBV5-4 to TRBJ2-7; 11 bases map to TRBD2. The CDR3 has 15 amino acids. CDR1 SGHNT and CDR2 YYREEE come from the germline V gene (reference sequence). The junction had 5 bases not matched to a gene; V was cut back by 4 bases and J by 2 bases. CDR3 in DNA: TGTGCCAGCAGCCAGATAGCGGGAGGGCCCTACGAGCAGTACTTC. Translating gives CASSQIAGGPYEQYF.

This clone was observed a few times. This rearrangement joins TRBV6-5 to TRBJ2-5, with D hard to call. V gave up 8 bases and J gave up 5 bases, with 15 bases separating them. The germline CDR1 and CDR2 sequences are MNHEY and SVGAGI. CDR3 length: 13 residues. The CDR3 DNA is TGTGCCAGCTTAGTATTTCCTGGTGAGACCCAGTACTTC. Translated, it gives CASLVFPGETQYF.

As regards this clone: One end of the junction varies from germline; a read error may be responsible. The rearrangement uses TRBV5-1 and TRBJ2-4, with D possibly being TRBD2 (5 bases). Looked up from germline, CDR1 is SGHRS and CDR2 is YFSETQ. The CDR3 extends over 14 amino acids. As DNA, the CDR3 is TGCGCCAGCAGCTTGGCTGGCATGAGCCCGGAGGTGAACTTC. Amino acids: CASSLAGMSPEVNF.

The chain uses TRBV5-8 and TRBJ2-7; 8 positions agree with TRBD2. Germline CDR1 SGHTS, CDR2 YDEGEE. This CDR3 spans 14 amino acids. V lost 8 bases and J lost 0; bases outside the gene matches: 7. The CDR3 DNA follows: TGTGCCAGTCCCAGGCGGGAGGCCTCCTACGAGCAGTACTTC. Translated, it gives CASPRREASYEQYF.

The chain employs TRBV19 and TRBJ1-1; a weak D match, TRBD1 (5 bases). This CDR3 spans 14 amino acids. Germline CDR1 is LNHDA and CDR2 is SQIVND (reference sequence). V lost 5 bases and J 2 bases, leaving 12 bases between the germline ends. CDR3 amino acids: CASSHSGGNTEAFF. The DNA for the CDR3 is TGTGCCAGTAGTCATTCGGGGGGAAACACTGAAGCTTTCTTT.

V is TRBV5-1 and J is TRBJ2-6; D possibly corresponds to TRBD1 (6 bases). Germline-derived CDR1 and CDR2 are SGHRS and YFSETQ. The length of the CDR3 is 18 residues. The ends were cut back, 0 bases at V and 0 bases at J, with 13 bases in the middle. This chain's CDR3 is CASSLAGRGSSGANVLTF. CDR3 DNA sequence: TGCGCCAGCAGCTTGGCCGGCAGGGGAAGCTCTGGGGCCAACGTCCTGACTTTC.

CDR3 sequence reads: CASSWDRAGGNTIYF. CDR3 bases: TGCGCCAGCAGCTGGGACAGGGCGGGTGGAAACACCATATATTTT. V usage is TRBV5-1 and J usage is TRBJ1-3, with TRBD1 matching over 9 bases. Losses at the gene ends were 3 bases for V and 3 bases for J; bases not matched to a gene: 4. The CDR3 contains 15 residues. The germline gives CDR1 SGHRS, CDR2 YFSETQ. Using reference TRBV5-1 and TRBJ1-3 for the parts outside the CDR3, the full variable domain is KAGVTQTPRYLIKTRGQQVTLSCSPISGHRSVSWYQQTPGQGLQFLFEYFSETQRNKGNFPGRFSGRQFSNSRSEMNVSTLELGDSALYLCASSWDRAGGNTIYFGEGSWLTVV.

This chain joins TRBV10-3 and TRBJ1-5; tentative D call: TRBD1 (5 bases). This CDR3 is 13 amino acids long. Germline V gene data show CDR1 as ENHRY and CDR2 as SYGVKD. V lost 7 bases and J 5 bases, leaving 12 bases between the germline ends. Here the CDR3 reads CAITGVLDQPQHF. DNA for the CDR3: TGTGCCATCACGGGGGTTCTTGATCAGCCCCAGCATTTT.

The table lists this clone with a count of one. The CDR3 sequence is CASVELNGYYGYTF. The CDR3, as DNA: TGTGCCAGCGTGGAGCTCAACGGGTACTATGGCTACACCTTC. The chain is built from TRBV28 and TRBJ1-2; no clear D gene. In germline, CDR1 is MDHEN, CDR2 SYDVKM. V lost 8 bases to trimming and J lost 3 bases, with 16 bases between them. This CDR3 has 14 residues.

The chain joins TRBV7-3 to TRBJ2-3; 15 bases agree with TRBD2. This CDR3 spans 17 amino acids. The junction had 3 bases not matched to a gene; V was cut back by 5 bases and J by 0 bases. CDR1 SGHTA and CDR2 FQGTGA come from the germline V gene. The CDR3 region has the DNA TGTGCCAGCAGCCGGACTAGCGGGGGGGCTAGCACAGATACGCAGTATTTT. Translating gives CASSRTSGGASTDTQYF.

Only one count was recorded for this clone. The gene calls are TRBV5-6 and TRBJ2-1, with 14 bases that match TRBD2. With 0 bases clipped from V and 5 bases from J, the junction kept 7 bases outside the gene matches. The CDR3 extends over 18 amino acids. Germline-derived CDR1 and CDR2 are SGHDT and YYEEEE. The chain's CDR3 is CASSLVVAGLAGDNEQFF. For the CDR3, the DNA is TGTGCCAGCAGCTTGGTGGTTGCGGGACTAGCGGGAGACAATGAGCAGTTCTTC.

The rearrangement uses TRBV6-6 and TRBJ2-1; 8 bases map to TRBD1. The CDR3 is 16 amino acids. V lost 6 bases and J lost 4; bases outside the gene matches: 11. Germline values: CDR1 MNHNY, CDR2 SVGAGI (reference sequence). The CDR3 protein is CASSPIPGGAYNEQFF. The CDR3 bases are TGTGCCAGCAGCCCCATACCAGGGGGCGCTTACAATGAGCAGTTCTTC.

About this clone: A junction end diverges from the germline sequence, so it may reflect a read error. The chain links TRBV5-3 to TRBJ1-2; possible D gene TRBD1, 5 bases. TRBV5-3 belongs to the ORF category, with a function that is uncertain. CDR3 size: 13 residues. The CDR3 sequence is CASDSGVGLCEAF. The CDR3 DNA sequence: TGTGCCAGCGATTCGGGGGTGGGTTTATGTGAGGCCTTC.

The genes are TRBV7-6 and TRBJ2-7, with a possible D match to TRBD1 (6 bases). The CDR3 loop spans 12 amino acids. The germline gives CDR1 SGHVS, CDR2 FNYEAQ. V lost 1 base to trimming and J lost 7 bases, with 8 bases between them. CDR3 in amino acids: CASSLGGGEQYF. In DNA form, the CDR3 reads TGTGCCAGCAGCTTAGGAGGGGGTGAGCAGTACTTC.

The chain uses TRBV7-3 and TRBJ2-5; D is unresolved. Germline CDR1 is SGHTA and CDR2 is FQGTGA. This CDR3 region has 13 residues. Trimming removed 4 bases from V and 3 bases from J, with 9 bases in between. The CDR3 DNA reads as TGTGCCAGCAGCTCAGACCGGGAAGAGACCCAGTACTTC. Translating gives CASSSDREETQYF.

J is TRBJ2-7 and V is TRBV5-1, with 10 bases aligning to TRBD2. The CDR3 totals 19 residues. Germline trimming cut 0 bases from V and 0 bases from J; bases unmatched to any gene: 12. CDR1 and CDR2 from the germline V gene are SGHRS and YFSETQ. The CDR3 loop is CASSLGPKGAGGSSYEQYF. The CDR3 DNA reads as TGCGCCAGCAGCTTGGGGCCGAAAGGAGCGGGAGGGAGCTCCTACGAGCAGTACTTC.

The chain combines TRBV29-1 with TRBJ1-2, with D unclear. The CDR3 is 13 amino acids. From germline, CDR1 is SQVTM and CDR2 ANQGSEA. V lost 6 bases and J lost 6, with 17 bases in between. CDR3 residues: CSVPSAVTDGYTF. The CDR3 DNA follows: TGCAGCGTCCCGAGTGCCGTCACGGATGGCTACACCTTC.

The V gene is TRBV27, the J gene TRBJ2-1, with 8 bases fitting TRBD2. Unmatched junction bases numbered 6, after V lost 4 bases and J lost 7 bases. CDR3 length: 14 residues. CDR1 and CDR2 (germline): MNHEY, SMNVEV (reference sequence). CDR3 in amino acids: CASSSRASGNEQFF. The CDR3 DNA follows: TGTGCCAGCAGTTCGAGGGCTAGCGGGAATGAGCAGTTCTTC.

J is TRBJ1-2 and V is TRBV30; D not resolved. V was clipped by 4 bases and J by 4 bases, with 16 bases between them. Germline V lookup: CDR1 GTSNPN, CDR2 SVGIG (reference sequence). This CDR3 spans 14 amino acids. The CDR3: CAWTTTARSYGYTF. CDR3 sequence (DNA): TGTGCCTGGACAACTACCGCCAGAAGCTATGGCTACACCTTC.

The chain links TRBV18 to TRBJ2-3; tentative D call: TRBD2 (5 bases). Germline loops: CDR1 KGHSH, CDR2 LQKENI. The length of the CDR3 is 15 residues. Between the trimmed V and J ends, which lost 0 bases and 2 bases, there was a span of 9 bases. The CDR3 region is CASSPPWTPTDTQYF. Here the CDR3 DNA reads TGTGCCAGCTCACCACCGTGGACTCCCACAGATACGCAGTATTTT.

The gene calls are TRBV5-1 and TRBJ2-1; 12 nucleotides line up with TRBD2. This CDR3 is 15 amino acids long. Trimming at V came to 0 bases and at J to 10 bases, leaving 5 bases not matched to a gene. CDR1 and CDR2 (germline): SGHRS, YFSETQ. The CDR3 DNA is TGCGCCAGCAGCTTGGGACTAGCGGGAGTAGGAGAGCAGTTCTTC. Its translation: CASSLGLAGVGEQFF. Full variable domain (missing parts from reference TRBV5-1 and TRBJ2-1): KAGVTQTPRYLIKTRGQQVTLSCSPISGHRSVSWYQQTPGQGLQFLFEYFSETQRNKGNFPGRFSGRQFSNSRSEMNVSTLELGDSALYLCASSLGLAGVGEQFFGPGTRLTVL.

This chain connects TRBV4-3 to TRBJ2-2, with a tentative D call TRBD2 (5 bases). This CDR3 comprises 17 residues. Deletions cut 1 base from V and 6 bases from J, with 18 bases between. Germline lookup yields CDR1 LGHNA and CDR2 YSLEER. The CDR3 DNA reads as TGCGCCAGCAGCCAAGGGAAGTATTTCGGGGAACCCGGGGAGCTGTTTTTT. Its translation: CASSQGKYFGEPGELFF.

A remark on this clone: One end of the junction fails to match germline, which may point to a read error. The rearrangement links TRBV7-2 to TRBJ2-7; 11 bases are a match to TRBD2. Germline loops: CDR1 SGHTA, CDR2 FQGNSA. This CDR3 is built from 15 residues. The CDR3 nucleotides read TGTGCCAGCAGTTTAGCGGGGGGGAGCCCCTACGAGCAGTACTTC. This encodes CASSLAGGSPYEQYF.